The T cell receptor beta chain described here comes from a study of Graves' ophthalmopathy and Graves' hyperthyroidism. This clonotype occurred a few times. Its antigen is not identified. Amplification targeted the TCR beta CDR3 regions, with RNA transcripts as the source material. The first-round RT-PCR employed HTBI primers together with the Qiagen OneStep RT-PCR kit. A multiplex PCR was then performed as the second round. MiXCR, run by TCRdb on the multiplex PCR reads, gives a single entry per CDR3 protein. The sample lists around 1,200,000 distinct CDR3 sequences, 35% to 45% occurring once. Broader study findings: The model achieved roughly 66% sensitivity and approximately 74% specificity for ophthalmopathy progression. Thyroid clonotypes that were expanded above 0.001 frequency mostly also appeared in blood. With almost 90% sensitivity and roughly 77% specificity, a 13-signature model separated ophthalmopathy from stable hyperthyroidism.

CDR3 size: 15 residues. V was cut by 0 bases and J by 5 bases, with 12 bases left in between. The germline V gene encodes CDR1 SGHDT and CDR2 YYEEEE. Ineligible for inclusion were patients with other autoimmune diseases, uncontrolled infections, pregnancy or lactation. The chain employs TRBV5-6 and TRBJ1-5, with a weak D call TRBD1 (5 bases). The source of this sequence is an adult man with Graves' hyperthyroidism. The sequenced sample consisted of peripheral blood or thyroid tissue (not recorded which). The CDR3 coding sequence is TGTGCCAGCAGCTTGGGGGTGGGGACCCATCAGCCCCAGCATTTT. This gives the protein CASSLGVGTHQPQHF.